A selection of T cell receptor beta chains follows, all from one sample in a study of T cells in Graves' hyperthyroidism and ophthalmopathy. TCRdb called the multiplex PCR reads again in MiXCR, with one record for every CDR3 protein. This table has a few hundred thousand distinct CDR3 sequences, more than 14% appearing once. The sample comprised blood. These receptors all stem from a woman aged 25 to 39 with Graves' ophthalmopathy. CDR3s include the opening cysteine and the closing phenylalanine or tryptophan. D genes are given only for firm matches. The size entry gives how often the clone was seen (once, few, many) or a class if it is expanded.

TRBJ2-1,many,.,TRBV20-1,CSRRSNNEQFF,TGCAGTCGGAGGAGTAACAATGAGCAGTTCTTC
TRBJ2-3,many,TRBD2,TRBV7-9,CASSFEPGLALDTQYF,TGTGCCAGCAGCTTCGAACCGGGACTAGCGTTAGATACGCAGTATTTT
TRBJ2-5,many,.,TRBV20-1,CSARDWPQETQYF,TGCAGTGCGCGGGACTGGCCTCAGGAGACCCAGTACTTC
TRBJ2-7,many,.,TRBV6-1,CASQPRTFDEQYF,TGTGCCTCCCAGCCCAGGACTTTCGACGAGCAGTACTTC
TRBJ2-7,many,.,TRBV28,CASSQPGATSNYEQYF,TGTGCCAGCAGTCAACCCGGGGCCACAAGTAACTACGAGCAGTACTTC
TRBJ2-2,many,TRBD1,TRBV6-1,CASRRQGNTGELFF,TGTGCCAGCAGGAGACAGGGGAACACCGGGGAGCTGTTTTTT
TRBJ2-3,many,TRBD2,TRBV11-3,CASSLGSGTSTSDTQYF,TGTGCCAGCAGCTTAGGCTCCGGGACTAGCACTTCAGATACGCAGTATTTT
TRBJ1-1,many,.,TRBV27,CASRPNTEAFF,TGTGCCAGCAGGCCGAACACTGAAGCTTTCTTT
TRBJ2-2,many,TRBD2,TRBV12-3/TRBV12-4,CASSLLAGLWVSTGELFF,TGTGCCAGCAGTTTACTAGCGGGGTTATGGGTTTCTACCGGGGAGCTGTTTTTT
TRBJ1-2,many,TRBD1,TRBV20-1,CSARPLTGYYGYTF,TGCAGTGCTAGGCCCCTGACAGGGTACTATGGCTACACCTTC
TRBJ2-3,few,.,TRBV20-1,CSASLPGPSTDTQYF,TGCAGTGCTTCGCTGCCGGGACCGAGCACAGATACGCAGTATTTT
TRBJ2-3,many,TRBD1,TRBV3-1,CASSQGVGQGEDTQYF,TGTGCCAGCAGCCAAGGAGTAGGACAGGGCGAGGATACGCAGTATTTT